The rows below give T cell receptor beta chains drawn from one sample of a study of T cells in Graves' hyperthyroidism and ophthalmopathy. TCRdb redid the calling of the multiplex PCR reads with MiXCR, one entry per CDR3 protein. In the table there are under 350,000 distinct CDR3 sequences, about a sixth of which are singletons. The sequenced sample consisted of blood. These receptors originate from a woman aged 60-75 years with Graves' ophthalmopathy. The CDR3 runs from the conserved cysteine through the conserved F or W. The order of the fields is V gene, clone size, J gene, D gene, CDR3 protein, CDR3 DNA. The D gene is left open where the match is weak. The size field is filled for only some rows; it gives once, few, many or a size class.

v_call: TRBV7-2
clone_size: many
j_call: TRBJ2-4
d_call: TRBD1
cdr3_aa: CASSLGQDLNIQYF
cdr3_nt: TGTGCCAGCAGCTTGGGACAGGACCTTAACATTCAGTACTTC

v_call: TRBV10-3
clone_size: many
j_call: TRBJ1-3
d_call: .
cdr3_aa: CAISESAGSSGNTIYF
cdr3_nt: TGTGCCATCAGTGAGTCGGCGGGGAGCTCTGGAAACACCATATATTTT

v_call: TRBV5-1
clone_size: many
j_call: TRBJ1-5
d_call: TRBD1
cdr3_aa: CASSSDYRGNQPQHF
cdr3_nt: TGCGCCAGCAGCTCCGACTACAGGGGAAATCAGCCCCAGCATTTT

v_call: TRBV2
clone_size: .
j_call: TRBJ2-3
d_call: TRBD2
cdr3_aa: CASSDRTTSLSTDTQYF
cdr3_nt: TGTGCCAGCAGTGACCGAACGACTAGCCTTAGCACAGATACGCAGTATTTT

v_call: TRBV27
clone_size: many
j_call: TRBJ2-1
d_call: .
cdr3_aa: CASSLANEQFF
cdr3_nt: TGTGCCAGCAGTTTAGCCAATGAGCAGTTCTTC

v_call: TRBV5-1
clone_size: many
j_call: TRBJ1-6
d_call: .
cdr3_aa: CASSLMGGDNSPLHF
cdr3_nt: TGCGCCAGCAGCTTGATGGGTGGTGATAATTCACCCCTCCACTTT

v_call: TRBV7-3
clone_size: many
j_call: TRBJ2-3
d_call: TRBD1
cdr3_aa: CASSIQGATDTQYF
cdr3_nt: TGTGCCAGCAGCATACAGGGGGCCACAGATACGCAGTATTTT

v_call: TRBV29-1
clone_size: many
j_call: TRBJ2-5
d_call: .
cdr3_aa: CSVRTAQETQYF
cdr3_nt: TGCAGCGTTCGGACAGCCCAAGAGACCCAGTACTTC

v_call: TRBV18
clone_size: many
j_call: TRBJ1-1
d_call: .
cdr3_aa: CASSPPRAGPAEAFF
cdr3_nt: TGTGCCAGCTCACCACCGAGAGCGGGGCCGGCTGAAGCTTTCTTT

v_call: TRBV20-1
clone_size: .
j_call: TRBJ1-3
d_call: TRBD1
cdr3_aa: CSAWTGSGNTIYF
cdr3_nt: TGCAGTGCTTGGACAGGGTCTGGAAACACCATATATTTT

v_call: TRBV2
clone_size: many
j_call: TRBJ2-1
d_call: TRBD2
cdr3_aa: CASSEPGAGGPHEQFF
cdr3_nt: TGTGCCAGCAGTGAACCTGGAGCGGGAGGGCCCCATGAGCAGTTCTTC

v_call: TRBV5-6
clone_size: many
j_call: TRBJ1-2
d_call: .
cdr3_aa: CASSLLGGYNYGYTF
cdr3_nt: TGTGCCAGCAGCTTGTTAGGCGGGTACAACTATGGCTACACCTTC

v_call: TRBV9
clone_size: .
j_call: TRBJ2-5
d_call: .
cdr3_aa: CASSVQDGETQYF
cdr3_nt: TGTGCCAGCAGCGTACAGGATGGGGAGACCCAGTACTTC

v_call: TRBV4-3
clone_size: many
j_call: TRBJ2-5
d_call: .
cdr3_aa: CASSQEGRAQETQYF
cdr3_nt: TGCGCCAGCAGCCAAGAAGGCAGGGCACAAGAGACCCAGTACTTC